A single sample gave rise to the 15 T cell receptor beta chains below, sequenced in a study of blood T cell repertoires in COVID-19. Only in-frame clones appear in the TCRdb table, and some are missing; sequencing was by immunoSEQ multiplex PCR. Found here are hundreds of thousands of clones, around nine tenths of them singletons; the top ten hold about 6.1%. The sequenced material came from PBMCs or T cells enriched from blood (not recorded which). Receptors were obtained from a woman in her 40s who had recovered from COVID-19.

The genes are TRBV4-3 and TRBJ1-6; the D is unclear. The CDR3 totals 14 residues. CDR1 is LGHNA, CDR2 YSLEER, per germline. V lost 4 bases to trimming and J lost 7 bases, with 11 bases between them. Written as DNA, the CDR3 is TGCGCCAGCAGCCTAGCGGTCGGGAATTCACCCCTCCACTTT. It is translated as CASSLAVGNSPLHF.

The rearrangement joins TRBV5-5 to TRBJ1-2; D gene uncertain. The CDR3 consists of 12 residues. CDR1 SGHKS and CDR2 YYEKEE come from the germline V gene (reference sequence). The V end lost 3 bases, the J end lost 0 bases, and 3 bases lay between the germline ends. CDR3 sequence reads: CASSSSNYGYTF. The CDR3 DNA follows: TGTGCCAGCAGCTCCTCTAACTATGGCTACACCTTC.

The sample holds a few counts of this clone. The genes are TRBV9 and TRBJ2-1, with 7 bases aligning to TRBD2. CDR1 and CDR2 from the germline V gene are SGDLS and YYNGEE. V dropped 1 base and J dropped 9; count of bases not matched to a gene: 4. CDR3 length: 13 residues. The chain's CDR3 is CASSVLASGEQFF. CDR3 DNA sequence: TGTGCCAGCAGCGTATTGGCTAGCGGTGAGCAGTTCTTC.

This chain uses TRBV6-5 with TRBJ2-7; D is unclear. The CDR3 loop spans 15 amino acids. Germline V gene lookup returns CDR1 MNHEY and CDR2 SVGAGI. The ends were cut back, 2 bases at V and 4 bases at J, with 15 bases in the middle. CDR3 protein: CASSYRRVPVYEQYF. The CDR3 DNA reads TGTGCCAGCAGTTACCGCCGGGTTCCGGTGTACGAGCAGTACTTC.

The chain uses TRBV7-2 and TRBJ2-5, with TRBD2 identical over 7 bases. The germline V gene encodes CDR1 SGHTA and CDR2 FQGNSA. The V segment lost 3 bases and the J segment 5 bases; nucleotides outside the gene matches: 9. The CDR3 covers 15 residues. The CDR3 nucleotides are TGTGCCAGCAGCTTTAGTAGCGGGTATAGCGAGACCCAGTACTTC. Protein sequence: CASSFSSGYSETQYF.

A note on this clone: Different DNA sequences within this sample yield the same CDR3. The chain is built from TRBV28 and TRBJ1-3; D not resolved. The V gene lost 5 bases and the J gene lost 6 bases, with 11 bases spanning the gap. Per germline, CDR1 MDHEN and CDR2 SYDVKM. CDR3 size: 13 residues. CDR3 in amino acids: CASSPGRENTIYF. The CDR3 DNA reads TGTGCCAGCAGTCCCGGCCGGGAAAACACCATATATTTT.

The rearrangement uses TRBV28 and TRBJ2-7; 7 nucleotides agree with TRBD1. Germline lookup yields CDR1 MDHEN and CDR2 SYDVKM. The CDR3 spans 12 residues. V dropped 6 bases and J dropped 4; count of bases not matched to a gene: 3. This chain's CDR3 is CASSPDRYEQYF. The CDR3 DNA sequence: TGTGCCAGCAGCCCGGACAGGTACGAGCAGTACTTC.

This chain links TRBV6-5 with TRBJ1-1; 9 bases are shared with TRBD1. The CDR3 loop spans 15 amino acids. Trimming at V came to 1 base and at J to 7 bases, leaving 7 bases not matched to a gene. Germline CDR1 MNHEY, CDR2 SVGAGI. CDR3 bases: TGTGCCAGCAGTTACTATCGGACAGGGGCGAGTGAAGCTTTCTTT. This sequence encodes CASSYYRTGASEAFF.

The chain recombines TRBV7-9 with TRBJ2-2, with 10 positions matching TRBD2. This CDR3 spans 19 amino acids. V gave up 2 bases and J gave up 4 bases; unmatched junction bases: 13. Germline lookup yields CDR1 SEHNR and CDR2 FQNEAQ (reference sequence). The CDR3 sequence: CASSLPSKGAGGVTGELFF. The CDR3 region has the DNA TGTGCCAGCAGCTTACCCTCGAAGGGAGCGGGAGGGGTCACCGGGGAGCTGTTTTTT.

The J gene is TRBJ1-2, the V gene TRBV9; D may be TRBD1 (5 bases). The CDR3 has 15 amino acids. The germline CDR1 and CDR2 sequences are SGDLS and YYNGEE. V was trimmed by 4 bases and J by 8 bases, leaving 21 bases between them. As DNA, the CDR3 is TGTGCCAGCAGCCCGCGCACGGACACCCTGAAAGGCTACACCTTC. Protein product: CASSPRTDTLKGYTF. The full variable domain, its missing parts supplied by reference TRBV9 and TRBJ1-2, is DSGVTQTPKHLITATGQRVTLRCSPRSGDLSVYWYQQSLDQGLQFLIQYYNGEERAKGNILERFSAQQFPDLHSELNLSSLELGDSALYFCASSPRTDTLKGYTFGSGTRLTVV.

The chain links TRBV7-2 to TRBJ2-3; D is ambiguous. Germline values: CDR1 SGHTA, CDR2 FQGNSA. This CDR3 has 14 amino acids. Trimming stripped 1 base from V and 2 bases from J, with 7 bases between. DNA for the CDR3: TGTGCCAGCAGCTTAGGGGCCTACACAGATACGCAGTATTTT. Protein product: CASSLGAYTDTQYF.

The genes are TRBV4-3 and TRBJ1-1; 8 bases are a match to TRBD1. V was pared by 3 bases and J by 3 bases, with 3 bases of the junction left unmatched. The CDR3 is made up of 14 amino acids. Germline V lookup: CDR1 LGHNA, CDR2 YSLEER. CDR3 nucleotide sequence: TGCGCCAGCAGCCAGGACAGGGCTGACACTGAAGCTTTCTTT. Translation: CASSQDRADTEAFF.

This CDR3 reads CAWNGNTEAFF. Written as DNA, the CDR3 is TGTGCCTGGAACGGGAACACTGAAGCTTTCTTT. The chain carries TRBV30 and TRBJ1-1; D gene uncertain. The germline gives CDR1 GTSNPN, CDR2 SVGIG (reference sequence). V was trimmed by 4 bases and J by 1 base, leaving 4 bases between them. This CDR3 has 11 residues.

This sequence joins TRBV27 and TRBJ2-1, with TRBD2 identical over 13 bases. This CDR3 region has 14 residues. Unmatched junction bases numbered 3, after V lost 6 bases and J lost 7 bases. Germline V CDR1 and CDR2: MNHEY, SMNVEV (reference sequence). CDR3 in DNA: TGTGCCAGCAGCCTGACTAGCGGGAGGAATGAGCAGTTCTTC. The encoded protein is CASSLTSGRNEQFF.

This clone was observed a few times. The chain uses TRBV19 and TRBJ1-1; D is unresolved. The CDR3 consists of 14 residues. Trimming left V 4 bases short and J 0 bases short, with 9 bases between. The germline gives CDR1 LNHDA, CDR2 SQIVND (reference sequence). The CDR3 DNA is TGTGCCAGTAGTAACGCTATTATGAACACTGAAGCTTTCTTT. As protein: CASSNAIMNTEAFF.